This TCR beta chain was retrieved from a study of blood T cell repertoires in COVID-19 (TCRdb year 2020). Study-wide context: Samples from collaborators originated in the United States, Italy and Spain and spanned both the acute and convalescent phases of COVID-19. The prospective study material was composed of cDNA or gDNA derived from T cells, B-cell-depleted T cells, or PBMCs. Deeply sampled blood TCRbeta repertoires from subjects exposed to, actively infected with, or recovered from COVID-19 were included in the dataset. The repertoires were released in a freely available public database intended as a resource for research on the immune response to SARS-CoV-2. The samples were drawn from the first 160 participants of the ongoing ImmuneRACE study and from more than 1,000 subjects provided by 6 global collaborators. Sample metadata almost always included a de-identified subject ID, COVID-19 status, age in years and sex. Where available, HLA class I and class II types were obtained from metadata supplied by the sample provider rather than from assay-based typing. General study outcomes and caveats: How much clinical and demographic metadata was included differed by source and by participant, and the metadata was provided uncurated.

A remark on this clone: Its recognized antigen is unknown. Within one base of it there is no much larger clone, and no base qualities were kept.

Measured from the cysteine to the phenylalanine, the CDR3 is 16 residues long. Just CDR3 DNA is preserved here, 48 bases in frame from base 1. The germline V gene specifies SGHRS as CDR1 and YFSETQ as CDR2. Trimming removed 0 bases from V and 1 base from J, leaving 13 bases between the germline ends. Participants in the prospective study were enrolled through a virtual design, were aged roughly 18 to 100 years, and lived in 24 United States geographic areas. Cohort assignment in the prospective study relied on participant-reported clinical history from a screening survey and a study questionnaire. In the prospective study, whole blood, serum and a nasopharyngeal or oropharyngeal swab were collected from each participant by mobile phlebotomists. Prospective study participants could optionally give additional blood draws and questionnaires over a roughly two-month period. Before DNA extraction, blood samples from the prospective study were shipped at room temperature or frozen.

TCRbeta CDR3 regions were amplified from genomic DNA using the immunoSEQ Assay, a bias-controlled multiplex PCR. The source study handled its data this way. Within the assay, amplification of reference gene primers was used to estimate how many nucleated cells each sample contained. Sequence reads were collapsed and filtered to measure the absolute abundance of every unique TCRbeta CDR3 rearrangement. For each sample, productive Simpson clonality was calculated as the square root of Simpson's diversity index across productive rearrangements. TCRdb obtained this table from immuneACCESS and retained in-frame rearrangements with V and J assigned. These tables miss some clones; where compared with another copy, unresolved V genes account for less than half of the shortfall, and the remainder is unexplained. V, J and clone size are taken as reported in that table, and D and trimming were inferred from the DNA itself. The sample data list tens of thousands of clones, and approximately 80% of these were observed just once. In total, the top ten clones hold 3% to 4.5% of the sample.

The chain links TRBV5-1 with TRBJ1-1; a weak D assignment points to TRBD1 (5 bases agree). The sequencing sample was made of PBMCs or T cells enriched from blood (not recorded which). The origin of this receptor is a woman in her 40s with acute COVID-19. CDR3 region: CASSLGGLTANTEAFF. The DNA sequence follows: TGCGCCAGCAGCTTGGGGGGATTGACAGCGAACACTGAAGCTTTCTTT.